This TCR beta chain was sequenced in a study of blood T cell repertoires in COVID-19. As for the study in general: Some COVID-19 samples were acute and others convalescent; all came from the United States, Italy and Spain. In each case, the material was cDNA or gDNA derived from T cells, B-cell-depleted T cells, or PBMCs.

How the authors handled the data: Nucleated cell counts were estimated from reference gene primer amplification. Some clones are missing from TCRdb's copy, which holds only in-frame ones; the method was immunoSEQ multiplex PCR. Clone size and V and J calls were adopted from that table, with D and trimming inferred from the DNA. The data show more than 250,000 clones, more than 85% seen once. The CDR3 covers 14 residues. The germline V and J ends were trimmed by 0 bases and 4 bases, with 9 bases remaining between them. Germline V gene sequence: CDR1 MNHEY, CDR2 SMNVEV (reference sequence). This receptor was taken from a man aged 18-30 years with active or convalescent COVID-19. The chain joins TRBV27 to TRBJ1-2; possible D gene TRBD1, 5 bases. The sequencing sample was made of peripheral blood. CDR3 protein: CASSLSGGFYGYTF. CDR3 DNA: TGTGCCAGCAGTTTATCGGGGGGATTCTATGGCTACACCTTC.